The 8 T cell receptor beta chains presented below share a single source sample, sequenced in a study of T cells in Graves' hyperthyroidism and ophthalmopathy. Researchers amplified the TCR beta CDR3 regions from RNA transcripts. TCR CDR3 regions were first amplified by RT-PCR with HTBI primers. TCRdb reprocessed the multiplex PCR reads via MiXCR and lists one record per CDR3 protein. This table holds 350,000 or so distinct CDR3 sequences, roughly a fifth found once. The sample consisted of blood. Receptor source: a woman between 45 and 60 years old with Graves' hyperthyroidism.

This clonotype has a handful of counts. V and J are TRBV5-4 and TRBJ2-5; tentative D call: TRBD2 (6 bases). Trimming took off 1 base at V and 5 bases at J, with 9 bases between the two ends. The CDR3 sequence is 13 residues long. The germline V gene encodes CDR1 SGHNT and CDR2 YYREEE (reference sequence). In DNA form, the CDR3 reads TGTGCCAGCAGCTTGCGGGGGACGGAGACCCAGTACTTC. It codes for CASSLRGTETQYF.

The chain employs TRBV27 and TRBJ1-1; possibly TRBD1 for D (5 bases). The CDR3 spans 15 residues. V lost 1 base to trimming and J lost 0 bases, with 9 bases between them. Germline CDR1 is MNHEY and CDR2 is SMNVEV (reference sequence). As DNA, the CDR3 is TGTGCCAGCAGTTTATATCGGGGGATGAACACTGAAGCTTTCTTT. It translates to CASSLYRGMNTEAFF.

This clonotype was seen a handful of times. The V call is TRBV5-5, the J call TRBJ2-1; D is unclear. Germline V gives CDR1 SGHKS, CDR2 YYEKEE (reference sequence). The CDR3 runs 16 residues. V was clipped by 0 bases and J by 2 bases, with 12 bases between them. The CDR3 coding sequence is TGTGCCAGCAGCTTGGGAGGCGAACCTACCTACAATGAGCAGTTCTTC. Its translation is CASSLGGEPTYNEQFF.

This clonotype was recorded many times. This CDR3 is CASSLMSGREKLFF. For the CDR3, the DNA is TGCGCCAGCAGCTTGATGTCAGGGCGGGAAAAACTGTTTTTT. The chain combines TRBV5-1 with TRBJ1-4; TRBD1 might be the D (5 bases). The ends were cut back, 1 base at V and 8 bases at J, with 12 bases in the middle. Per germline, CDR1 SGHRS and CDR2 YFSETQ. CDR3 length: 14 residues.

This clonotype was seen a few times. The rearrangement uses TRBV4-1 and TRBJ1-1; D gene ambiguous. Germline V gene sequence: CDR1 MGHRA, CDR2 YSYEKL. The V gene lost 3 bases and the J gene lost 2 bases, with 13 bases spanning the gap. The CDR3 spans 15 residues. CDR3 nucleotide sequence: TGCGCCAGCAGCCAGAGTCCGGGCGGTAACACTGAAGCTTTCTTT. Its protein product is CASSQSPGGNTEAFF.

This chain uses TRBV15 with TRBJ1-1; no clear D gene. The CDR3 has 13 amino acids. V was clipped by 5 bases and J by 1 base, with 8 bases between them. Germline assignment: CDR1 LNHNV and CDR2 YYDKDF (reference sequence). CDR3 residues: CATSLFKNTEAFF. CDR3 in DNA: TGTGCCACCAGCCTGTTCAAGAACACTGAAGCTTTCTTT.

This clonotype was counted ten times or more. The V gene is TRBV7-9, the J gene TRBJ1-1, with D uncertain. In germline, CDR1 is SEHNR, CDR2 FQNEAQ (reference sequence). V was cut by 5 bases and J by 1 base, with 8 bases left in between. This CDR3 contains 13 residues. The CDR3 region is CASSKGRNTEAFF. DNA of the CDR3: TGTGCCAGCAGCAAAGGGCGGAACACTGAAGCTTTCTTT.

The V and J genes are TRBV10-3 and TRBJ2-5, with D tentatively TRBD2 (5 bases). CDR3 length: 13 amino acids. Trimming cost V 10 bases and J 4 bases, with 16 bases left between them. CDR1 and CDR2 (germline): ENHRY, SYGVKD. The CDR3 here is CATSLHQGETQYF. In nucleotides, the CDR3 is TGTGCCACTAGCCTCCACCAAGGAGAGACCCAGTACTTC.